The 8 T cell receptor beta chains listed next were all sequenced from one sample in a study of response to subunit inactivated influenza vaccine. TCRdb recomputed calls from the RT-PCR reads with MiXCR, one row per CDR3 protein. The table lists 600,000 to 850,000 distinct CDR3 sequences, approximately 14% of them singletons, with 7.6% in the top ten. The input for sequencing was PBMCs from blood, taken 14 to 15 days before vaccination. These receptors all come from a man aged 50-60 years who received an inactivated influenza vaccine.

The CDR3 nucleotides read TGTGCCACCACTGGGGGGAACGAGCAGTACTTC. It encodes CATTGGNEQYF. The chain is built from TRBV28 and TRBJ2-7, with a tentative D call TRBD2 (6 bases). From germline, CDR1 is MDHEN and CDR2 SYDVKM. The CDR3 has 11 amino acids. The germline V and J ends were trimmed by 10 bases and 5 bases, with 12 bases remaining between them.

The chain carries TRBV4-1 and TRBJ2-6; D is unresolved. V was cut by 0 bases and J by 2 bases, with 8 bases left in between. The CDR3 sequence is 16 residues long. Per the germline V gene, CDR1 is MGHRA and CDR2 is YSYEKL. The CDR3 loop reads CASSQEGQPGANVLTF. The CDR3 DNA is TGCGCCAGCAGCCAAGAGGGCCAGCCTGGGGCCAACGTCCTGACTTTC.

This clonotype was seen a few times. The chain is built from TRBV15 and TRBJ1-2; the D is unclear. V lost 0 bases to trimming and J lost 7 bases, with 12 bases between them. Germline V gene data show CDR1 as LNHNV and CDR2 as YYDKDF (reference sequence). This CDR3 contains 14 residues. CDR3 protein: CATSRDLDLGGYTF. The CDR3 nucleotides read TGTGCCACCAGCAGAGATCTCGACTTAGGTGGCTACACCTTC.

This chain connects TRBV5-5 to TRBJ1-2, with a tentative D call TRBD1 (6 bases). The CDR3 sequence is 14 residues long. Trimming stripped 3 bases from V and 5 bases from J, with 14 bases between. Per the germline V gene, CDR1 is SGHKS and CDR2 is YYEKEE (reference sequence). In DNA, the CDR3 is TGTGCCAGCAGCTCCGGGGGGGCCTGGTATGGCTACACCTTC. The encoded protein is CASSSGGAWYGYTF.

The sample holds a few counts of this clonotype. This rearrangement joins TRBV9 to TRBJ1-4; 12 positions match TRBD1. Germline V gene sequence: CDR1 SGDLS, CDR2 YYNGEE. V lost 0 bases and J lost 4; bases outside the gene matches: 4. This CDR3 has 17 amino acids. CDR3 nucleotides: TGTGCCAGCAGCGTAGCGGGACAGGGGGCCGGTAATGAAAAACTGTTTTTT. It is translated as CASSVAGQGAGNEKLFF.

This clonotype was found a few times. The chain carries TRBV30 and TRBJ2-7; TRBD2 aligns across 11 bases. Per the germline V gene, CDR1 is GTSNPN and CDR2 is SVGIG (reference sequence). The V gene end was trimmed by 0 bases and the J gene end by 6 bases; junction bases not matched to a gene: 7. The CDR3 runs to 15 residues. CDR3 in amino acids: CAWSVTKTSGTEQYF. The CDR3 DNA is TGTGCCTGGAGTGTAACAAAGACTAGCGGGACCGAGCAGTACTTC.

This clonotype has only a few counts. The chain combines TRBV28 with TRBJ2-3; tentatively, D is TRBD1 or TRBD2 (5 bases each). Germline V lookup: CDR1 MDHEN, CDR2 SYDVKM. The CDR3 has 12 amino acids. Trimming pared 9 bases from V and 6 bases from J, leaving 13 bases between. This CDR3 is CASSGPYDTQYF. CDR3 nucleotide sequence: TGTGCCAGTTCGGGACCTTACGATACGCAGTATTTT.

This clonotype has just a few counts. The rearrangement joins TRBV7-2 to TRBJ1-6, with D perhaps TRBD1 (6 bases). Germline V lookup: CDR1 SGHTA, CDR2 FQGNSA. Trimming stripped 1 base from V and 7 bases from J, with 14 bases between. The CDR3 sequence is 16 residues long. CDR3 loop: CASSLEGRGQNSPLHF. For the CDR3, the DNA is TGTGCCAGCAGCTTAGAGGGCAGGGGTCAGAATTCACCCCTCCACTTT.